The 28 T cell receptor beta chains given below trace back to one sample, sequenced in a study of T cells after yellow fever vaccination (dated by TCRdb to the late 2010s). The treatment or condition label for this specimen denotes: live attenuated yellow fever vaccine strain. The library came from 5' RACE. The instrument given in TCRdb is Illumina HiSeq 2500. The public sequencing data were trimmed at Q25 with fastp and processed into clonotypes with MiXCR by TCRdb, which kept only in-frame beta chains. When rows share a CDR3 protein, they turn into one entry using the most common DNA and genes. For this sample the table gives hundreds of thousands of distinct CDR3 sequences, of which approximately 13% were detected only once. Of the sample, around 15% is held by the ten largest clones. The sequences come from PBMCs, collected on the day of the yellow fever booster vaccination. These TCRs come from a man younger than 40 who received the YFV17D yellow fever vaccine.

The chain is built from TRBV18 and TRBJ1-4, with D tentatively TRBD1 (6 bases). Germline CDR1 and CDR2: KGHSH and LQKENI. Between the trimmed V and J ends, which lost 1 base and 7 bases, there was a span of 16 bases. There are 16 residues in the CDR3. CDR3: CASSPRLVTGGEKLFF. CDR3 coding DNA: TGTGCCAGCTCACCACGTCTGGTGACAGGCGGTGAAAAACTGTTTTTT.

V and J are TRBV12-3 or TRBV12-4 and TRBJ2-1; TRBD2 agrees at 13 bases. CDR3 length: 14 amino acids. Unmatched junction bases numbered 7, after V lost 7 bases and J lost 10 bases. This CDR3 is CASIGLAGVGEQFF. CDR3 nucleotides: TGTGCCAGCATCGGACTAGCGGGAGTCGGAGAGCAGTTCTTC.

V gene TRBV2 combines with J gene TRBJ1-5; D is undetermined. Germline-derived CDR1 and CDR2 are SNHLY and FYNNEI. V lost 3 bases, J lost 7 bases, and 13 bases lay in between. The CDR3 contains 14 residues. The CDR3 DNA is TGTGCCAGCAGTGACCGTGGTGTTGGGCAGCCCCAGCATTTT. Its protein product is CASSDRGVGQPQHF.

The chain has TRBV12-3 or TRBV12-4 and TRBJ2-7; 9 bases agree with TRBD2. The CDR3 runs 16 residues. The V segment lost 6 bases and the J segment 2 bases; nucleotides outside the gene matches: 11. The CDR3 DNA reads as TGTGCCAGCAGCCTAGGGTCGACTAGCGGTACCTACGAGCAGTACTTC. This codes for CASSLGSTSGTYEQYF.

V and J are TRBV6-2 or TRBV6-3 and TRBJ2-5; tentative D call: TRBD2 (6 bases). Trimming took 7 bases from V and 4 from J, leaving 19 bases between them. The CDR3 has 15 amino acids. Germline V gene data show CDR1 as MNHEY and CDR2 as SVGEGT. This CDR3 is CASNPPTGAGETQYF. CDR3 sequence (DNA): TGTGCCAGCAACCCCCCGACGGGAGCGGGAGAGACCCAGTACTTC.

The chain is built from TRBV7-2 and TRBJ2-3, with D possibly called TRBD1 or TRBD2 (5 bases each). The CDR3 sequence is 14 residues long. The V and J ends lost 3 bases and 6 bases respectively, with 13 bases between them. CDR1 and CDR2 (germline): SGHTA, FQGNSA. CDR3 sequence: CASSLGDPRDTQYF. DNA for the CDR3: TGTGCCAGCAGCTTGGGGGACCCACGGGATACGCAGTATTTT.

In this sample, this clonotype turned up a few times. The V and J genes are TRBV20-1 and TRBJ2-2, with 12 bases fitting TRBD1. This CDR3 is built from 15 residues. Germline V gives CDR1 DFQATT, CDR2 SNEGSKA (reference sequence). V dropped 3 bases and J dropped 6; count of bases not matched to a gene: 5. The DNA of the CDR3 is TGCAGTGCTAGCACCGGGACAGGGGGCTCCGGGGAGCTGTTTTTT. This translates into CSASTGTGGSGELFF.

The chain has TRBV10-3 and TRBJ2-5; D is unresolved. CDR1 is ENHRY and CDR2 is SYGVKD in the germline V gene. The CDR3 loop spans 12 amino acids. The V gene lost 2 bases and the J gene lost 2 bases, with 3 bases spanning the gap. The CDR3 DNA follows: TGTGCCATCAGTGAGGGTCAAGAGACCCAGTACTTC. Encoded protein: CAISEGQETQYF.

This clonotype came up a few times. The genes are TRBV7-2 and TRBJ2-7; no definite D call. With 3 bases removed from V and 7 bases from J, the gap between germline ends came to 16 bases. Germline V gene lookup returns CDR1 SGHTA and CDR2 FQGNSA. The CDR3 runs to 14 residues. CDR3 coding DNA: TGTGCCAGCAGCTTGGGAACCCACTCGAAAGAGCAGTACTTC. Protein sequence: CASSLGTHSKEQYF.

This clonotype turned up a few times. In DNA, the CDR3 is TGCGCCAGCAGCCCGACTAGCGGGAGTGGGTCCGAGCAGTACTTC. Its protein product is CASSPTSGSGSEQYF. The chain recombines TRBV5-1 with TRBJ2-7; TRBD2 matches 12 bases. Losses at the gene ends were 4 bases for V and 6 bases for J; bases not matched to a gene: 8. Germline V gives CDR1 SGHRS, CDR2 YFSETQ. This CDR3 region has 15 residues. Full variable domain (rest looked up from reference TRBV5-1 and TRBJ2-7): KAGVTQTPRYLIKTRGQQVTLSCSPISGHRSVSWYQQTPGQGLQFLFEYFSETQRNKGNFPGRFSGRQFSNSRSEMNVSTLELGDSALYLCASSPTSGSGSEQYFGPGTRLTVT.

The rearrangement uses TRBV18 and TRBJ2-1; D is uncertain. The V and J ends lost 3 bases and 0 bases respectively, with 12 bases between them. Germline assignment: CDR1 KGHSH and CDR2 LQKENI. CDR3 length: 16 residues. CDR3 sequence (DNA): TGTGCCAGCTCACCTTCGTCGATGGACTCCTACAATGAGCAGTTCTTC. Translated, it gives CASSPSSMDSYNEQFF. Full variable domain (remainder filled in from reference TRBV18 and TRBJ2-1): NAGVMQNPRHLVRRRGQEARLRCSPMKGHSHVYWYRQLPEEGLKFMVYLQKENIIDESGMPKERFSAEFPKEGPSILRIQQVVRGDSAAYFCASSPSSMDSYNEQFFGPGTRLTVL.

J is TRBJ2-5 and V is TRBV3-1; 8 nucleotides agree with TRBD2. The trim removed 2 bases at V and 3 bases at J, leaving 2 bases unmatched. The germline CDR1 and CDR2 sequences are LGHDT and YNNKEL (reference sequence). The CDR3 totals 14 residues. The CDR3 coding sequence is TGTGCCAGCAGCCAAAGAGCGGGAGAAGAGACCCAGTACTTC. Protein sequence: CASSQRAGEETQYF.

This clonotype has a count of ten or more. The rearrangement joins TRBV27 to TRBJ2-3, with TRBD1 matching over 8 bases. Germline trimming cut 2 bases from V and 5 bases from J; bases unmatched to any gene: 6. Germline V CDR1 and CDR2: MNHEY, SMNVEV (reference sequence). The CDR3 contains 15 residues. CDR3 sequence reads: CASSLLQGVVDTQYF. Written as DNA, the CDR3 is TGTGCCAGCAGTTTACTACAGGGGGTGGTAGATACGCAGTATTTT.

This clonotype occurred many times. The chain joins TRBV20-1 to TRBJ2-1; unclear D gene. Deletions cut 3 bases from V and 8 bases from J, with 5 bases between. The CDR3 consists of 10 residues. CDR1 and CDR2 from the germline V gene are DFQATT and SNEGSKA (reference sequence). DNA of the CDR3: TGCAGTGCTAGCCCCCATGAGCAGTTCTTC. Protein sequence: CSASPHEQFF.

V and J are TRBV12-3 or TRBV12-4 and TRBJ2-5; D not resolved. This CDR3 spans 14 amino acids. With 9 bases removed from V and 1 base from J, the gap between germline ends came to 15 bases. The CDR3 reads CASGVSPSQETQYF. As DNA, the CDR3 is TGTGCCAGTGGAGTCTCCCCCTCCCAAGAGACCCAGTACTTC.

The CDR3 sequence is CSASETNTEAFF. CDR3 DNA: TGCAGTGCTAGTGAAACGAACACTGAAGCTTTCTTT. The chain employs TRBV20-1 and TRBJ1-1; D not certain. V was shortened by 3 bases and J by 1 base, with 6 bases between the two germline ends. The CDR3 spans 12 residues. Germline lookup yields CDR1 DFQATT and CDR2 SNEGSKA (reference sequence).

A few counts support this clonotype. The CDR3 loop reads CASTPSQGVIDTQYF. Here the CDR3 DNA reads TGTGCCAGCACTCCCAGCCAGGGCGTGATAGATACGCAGTATTTT. The chain recombines TRBV6-1 with TRBJ2-3, with D maybe TRBD1 (5 bases). The CDR3 has 15 amino acids. Germline V gene data show CDR1 as MNHNS and CDR2 as SASEGT. Trimming pared 7 bases from V and 5 bases from J, leaving 19 bases between.

The rearrangement uses TRBV18 and TRBJ1-5; TRBD1 aligns across 7 bases. This CDR3 has 18 residues. The ends lost 1 base at V and 4 bases at J; junction bases unmatched: 13. Per the germline V gene, CDR1 is KGHSH and CDR2 is LQKENI. Here the CDR3 reads CASSPRAPGTDVNQPQHF. CDR3 nucleotide sequence: TGTGCCAGCTCACCACGGGCTCCCGGGACAGATGTAAATCAGCCCCAGCATTTT.

The V call is TRBV28, the J call TRBJ2-1, with no clear D. Looked up from germline, CDR1 is MDHEN and CDR2 is SYDVKM. Trimming removed 7 bases at V and 0 bases at J, with 10 bases between. CDR3 length: 14 residues. The CDR3 DNA sequence: TGTGCCAGCACCATTAGGAGCTCCTACAATGAGCAGTTCTTC. Its translation: CASTIRSSYNEQFF. Full variable domain (remainder filled in from reference TRBV28 and TRBJ2-1): DVKVTQSSRYLVKRTGEKVFLECVQDMDHENMFWYRQDPGLGLRLIYFSYDVKMKEKGDIPEGYSVSREKKERFSLILESASTNQTSMYLCASTIRSSYNEQFFGPGTRLTVL.

The gene calls are TRBV5-1 and TRBJ2-3; D unresolved. Germline CDR1 SGHRS, CDR2 YFSETQ. The CDR3 extends over 14 amino acids. The ends were cut back, 7 bases at V and 5 bases at J, with 17 bases in the middle. CDR3 in amino acids: CASLQTDWRDTQYF. In nucleotides, the CDR3 is TGCGCCAGCTTACAGACCGACTGGAGAGATACGCAGTATTTT.

The chain combines TRBV7-2 with TRBJ1-2; 8 bases match TRBD1. Unmatched junction bases numbered 14, after V lost 2 bases and J lost 6 bases. Germline V gene lookup returns CDR1 SGHTA and CDR2 FQGNSA. The CDR3 has 17 residues. CDR3 loop: CASSLFPGGVSQHGYTF. The CDR3 DNA reads TGTGCCAGCAGCTTATTTCCAGGGGGCGTATCGCAACATGGCTACACCTTC.

The V and J genes are TRBV20-1 and TRBJ2-3; TRBD1 or TRBD2 may be the D gene (6 bases each). The CDR3 spans 12 residues. CDR1 DFQATT and CDR2 SNEGSKA come from the germline V gene (reference sequence). CDR3 protein: CSPLGGGDTQYF. CDR3 coding DNA: TGCAGCCCCTTGGGGGGCGGAGATACGCAGTATTTT.

This clonotype was seen a handful of times. The rearrangement joins TRBV7-2 to TRBJ1-2; D not resolved. V was pared by 5 bases and J by 7 bases, with 17 bases between. The CDR3 is 14 amino acids. Per germline, CDR1 SGHTA and CDR2 FQGNSA. DNA for the CDR3: TGTGCCAGCAGCCCCCCGGGAGGCTCCCTTGGCTACACCTTC. This encodes CASSPPGGSLGYTF.

This clonotype has more than one count but fewer than ten. CDR3 in DNA: TGTGCCAGCAGCTTATGGCGCGGAGGGACAGTTCAAGAGACCCAGTACTTC. Encoded protein: CASSLWRGGTVQETQYF. This chain joins TRBV11-2 and TRBJ2-5; a weak D match, TRBD1 (7 bases). Germline V gives CDR1 SGHAT, CDR2 FQNNGV. V lost 2 bases and J lost 2, with 18 bases in between. The CDR3 loop spans 17 amino acids.

This clonotype was seen a handful of times. V gene TRBV9 combines with J gene TRBJ2-3; no definite D call. Trimming removed 3 bases at V and 0 bases at J, with 8 bases between. The germline V gene encodes CDR1 SGDLS and CDR2 YYNGEE. This CDR3 contains 14 residues. CDR3 sequence (DNA): TGTGCCAGCAGCGGGGCCACTAGCACAGATACGCAGTATTTT. It translates to CASSGATSTDTQYF.

Worth noting for this clonotype: Mismatch with germline at one junction end may stem from a read error. The V gene is TRBV28, the J gene TRBJ2-1; possible D gene TRBD2, 5 bases. The germline CDR1 and CDR2 sequences are MDHEN and SYDVKM. The CDR3 has 11 amino acids. The CDR3 DNA follows: TGTCCCAGCGGACCCTACAATGAGCAGTTCTTC. Translating gives CPSGPYNEQFF. The whole variable domain, remainder taken from reference TRBV28 and TRBJ2-1, is DVKVTQSSRYLVKRTGEKVFLECVQDMDHENMFWYRQDPGLGLRLIYFSYDVKMKEKGDIPEGYSVSREKKERFSLILESASTNQTSMYLCPSGPYNEQFFGPGTRLTVL.

This clonotype was detected only a few times. The chain recombines TRBV30 with TRBJ2-7; TRBD2 might be the D (5 bases). The CDR3 extends over 12 amino acids. V lost 0 bases to trimming and J lost 3 bases, with 6 bases between them. Germline lookup yields CDR1 GTSNPN and CDR2 SVGIG (reference sequence). The CDR3 DNA reads TGTGCCTGGAGTGTAGCGGACTACGAGCAGTACTTC. Translation: CAWSVADYEQYF.

This chain connects TRBV12-3 or TRBV12-4 to TRBJ2-1; 7 bases fit TRBD2. The CDR3 extends over 15 amino acids. The ends lost 6 bases at V and 9 bases at J; junction bases unmatched: 14. DNA for the CDR3: TGTGCCAGCAGCCGCCGGACTAGTGGAGCGGGTGAGCAGTTCTTC. Encoded protein: CASSRRTSGAGEQFF.